A single sample is the source of the 12 T cell receptor beta chains below, sequenced in a study of blood T cell repertoires in COVID-19. Sequencing was performed with immunoSEQ multiplex PCR; in TCRdb, only in-frame clones are kept and a portion is missing. In the table there are under 250,000 clones, around 82% of which are singletons. Material: peripheral blood. These receptors came from a woman between 40 and 55 years old with active or convalescent COVID-19.

The chain joins TRBV5-4 to TRBJ2-7; D is possibly TRBD1 (6 bases). V lost 4 bases, J lost 3 bases, and 11 bases lay in between. CDR3 length: 13 amino acids. Germline assignment: CDR1 SGHNT and CDR2 YYREEE (reference sequence). The CDR3: CASSPDSYYEQYF. The CDR3 DNA follows: TGTGCCAGCAGCCCGGACAGCTACTACGAGCAGTACTTC.

This chain joins TRBV9 and TRBJ2-5; 13 bases align to TRBD2. The CDR3 runs to 16 residues. CDR1 and CDR2 from the germline V gene are SGDLS and YYNGEE. With 4 bases clipped from V and 5 bases from J, the junction kept 8 bases outside the gene matches. Here the CDR3 reads CASSFTSGGDRETQYF. CDR3 sequence (DNA): TGTGCCAGCAGCTTTACTAGCGGGGGGGATAGGGAGACCCAGTACTTC.

The rearrangement links TRBV7-2 to TRBJ2-7; 7 nucleotides align to TRBD1. After removal of 5 bases from V and 0 bases from J, the junction contained 10 bases not matched to a gene. This CDR3 region has 16 residues. The germline gives CDR1 SGHTA, CDR2 FQGNSA. CDR3 sequence (DNA): TGTGCCAGCAGCCCCCAGGGGGTTAGGGTCTCCTACGAGCAGTACTTC. Translating it yields CASSPQGVRVSYEQYF.

The rearrangement joins TRBV10-2 to TRBJ2-7; tentative D call: TRBD1 (6 bases). The CDR3 covers 13 residues. Germline V lookup: CDR1 WSHSY, CDR2 SAAADI. V was shortened by 11 bases and J by 0 bases, with 14 bases between the two germline ends. The CDR3 DNA reads as TGCGCCGTTCCAGGACAGAACTCCTACGAGCAGTACTTC. This sequence encodes CAVPGQNSYEQYF.

Here the CDR3 DNA reads TGTGCCACCAGTGATTTAAGTGGGGCCTCCTACAATGAGCAGTTCTTC. Its translation: CATSDLSGASYNEQFF. The chain carries TRBV24-1 and TRBJ2-1; tentative D call: TRBD1 (5 bases). Germline V gives CDR1 KGHDR, CDR2 SFDVKD. This CDR3 contains 16 residues. V dropped 1 base and J dropped 0 bases, with 9 bases sitting between them.

Comments on this clone: A much larger clonotype is one base distant, so this may be a read error. The same CDR3 is also encoded by other DNA sequences in this sample. The genes are TRBV11-2 and TRBJ2-3, with 9 nucleotides matching TRBD1. The CDR3 totals 14 residues. The germline V gene has CDR1 SGHAT and CDR2 FQNNGV. V shed 5 bases, J shed 1 base, and the junction held 1 base outside the gene matches. In DNA, the CDR3 is TGTGCCAGCAGCAGGACAGGGGGCACAGATACGCAGTATTTT. Its translation is CASSRTGGTDTQYF.

The V call is TRBV29-1, the J call TRBJ2-5; D is perhaps TRBD1 (7 bases). Germline assignment: CDR1 SQVTM and CDR2 ANQGSEA. The V and J ends lost 4 bases and 0 bases respectively, with 15 bases between them. CDR3 size: 15 residues. This chain's CDR3 is CSVGRDRQYQETQYF. The CDR3 DNA reads as TGCAGCGTTGGGCGGGACAGACAGTACCAAGAGACCCAGTACTTC.

J is TRBJ1-2 and V is TRBV5-6, with D possibly matching TRBD1 (5 bases). V dropped 5 bases and J dropped 5 bases, with 7 bases sitting between them. The CDR3 runs 11 residues. The germline V gene has CDR1 SGHDT and CDR2 YYEEEE. CDR3 region: CASRRQYGYTF. In nucleotides, the CDR3 is TGTGCCAGCAGAAGACAGTATGGCTACACCTTC.

The chain is built from TRBV9 and TRBJ1-4, with TRBD1 matching 9 bases. Trimming took 3 bases from V and 8 from J; bases not matched to a gene: 5. Germline V CDR1 and CDR2: SGDLS, YYNGEE. This CDR3 is built from 14 residues. The CDR3 DNA reads TGTGCCAGCAGCGCCAGGACAGGGGAAGAAAAACTGTTTTTT. This sequence encodes CASSARTGEEKLFF.

This clone was seen only once. The CDR3 region has the DNA TGTGCCAGCAGCCCCGGCGGGACGGATGAAAAACTGTTTTTT. Translating gives CASSPGGTDEKLFF. The chain uses TRBV7-3 and TRBJ1-4, with D possibly being TRBD1 (5 bases). The V and J ends lost 5 bases and 6 bases respectively, with 13 bases between them. The CDR3 length is 14 residues. Per the germline V gene, CDR1 is SGHTA and CDR2 is FQGTGA.

This chain joins TRBV6-5 and TRBJ2-1, with 11 bases fitting TRBD2. This CDR3 spans 14 amino acids. J lost 7 bases, V lost 5 bases, and 4 bases had no gene match. Germline loops: CDR1 MNHEY, CDR2 SVGAGI. In DNA, the CDR3 is TGTGCCAGCAGTCTAGCGGGAGGATGGAATGAGCAGTTCTTC. It specifies CASSLAGGWNEQFF.

The rearrangement uses TRBV11-3 and TRBJ2-1, with TRBD2 matching over 13 bases. The CDR3 is 15 amino acids. Trimming cost V 5 bases and J 5 bases; bases outside gene matches: 3. The germline V gene has CDR1 SGHNT and CDR2 YENEEA. CDR3 region: CASSRLAGGNNEQFF. The CDR3 nucleotides read TGTGCCAGCAGCCGACTAGCGGGGGGAAACAATGAGCAGTTCTTC.